The clone carrying this TCR beta chain was recorded once. What it binds is not known. The data derive from a study of cytomegalovirus exposure and HLA in healthy donors. This CDR3 comprises 16 residues. J was trimmed by 3 bases and V by 2 bases; bases with no gene match: 3. Germline V lookup: CDR1 MDHEN, CDR2 SYDVKM. PCR primers comprised 60 Vbeta and 13 Jbeta primers. Only in-frame clones appear in the TCRdb table, and some are missing; sequencing was by immunoSEQ multiplex PCR. The sample lists about 73,000 clones, 65% to 85% seen once, with over 10% in the top ten. Notes on the study in general: Within an earlier analysis, most TCR beta V segments proved productive either about 90% or about 30% of the time.

Sequencing was done on a sample of PBMCs. The chain employs TRBV28 and TRBJ2-3; 12 bases match TRBD2. This TCR was sampled from a man aged 65 to 85 in good health and CMV-seronegative. The CDR3 sequence: CASSLPSGGVTDTQYF. For the CDR3, the DNA is TGTGCCAGCAGTTTACCTAGCGGGGGGGTAACAGATACGCAGTATTTT.